These 9 T cell receptor beta chains came from one sample sequenced in a study of CD8 T cells in ankylosing spondylitis. MiXCR, applied by TCRdb to the 5' RACE reads, yields one record per CDR3 protein. The sample has 150,000 to 200,000 distinct CDR3 sequences, 9.5% to 13% seen once. Material for sequencing was blood, either unsorted or a sorted T cell fraction (not recorded which). Source of these receptors: a male donor with ankylosing spondylitis or in good health (not recorded which).

At least ten counts were recorded for this clonotype. This chain links TRBV5-1 with TRBJ2-6; D uncertain. Germline loops: CDR1 SGHRS, CDR2 YFSETQ. Trimming took off 6 bases at V and 0 bases at J, with 1 base between the two ends. The CDR3 has 12 amino acids. The CDR3 bases are TGCGCCAGCAACTCTGGGGCCAACGTCCTGACTTTC. It codes for CASNSGANVLTF.

At least ten counts were recorded for this clonotype. The gene calls are TRBV4-1 and TRBJ2-1; the match to TRBD2 covers 9 bases. This CDR3 comprises 19 residues. V dropped 1 base and J dropped 1; count of bases not matched to a gene: 11. CDR1 MGHRA and CDR2 YSYEKL come from the germline V gene. CDR3 amino acids: CASSQAGASGIGSYNEQFF. The CDR3 nucleotides are TGCGCCAGCAGCCAAGCGGGTGCTAGCGGGATCGGGTCCTACAATGAGCAGTTCTTC.

This clonotype has ten or more counts. The chain carries TRBV29-1 and TRBJ2-1; 12 bases agree with TRBD2. Germline V gene sequence: CDR1 SQVTM, CDR2 ANQGSEA. This CDR3 is 15 amino acids long. The V gene end was trimmed by 7 bases and the J gene end by 10 bases; junction bases not matched to a gene: 14. The CDR3 coding sequence is TGCAGCGCACGTCTAGCGGGAGGGCCTTCCTCCGAGCAGTTCTTC. This codes for CSARLAGGPSSEQFF.

Note on this clonotype: One end of the junction is discordant with germline, which a read error may explain. The chain couples TRBV2 to TRBJ1-3; TRBD1 might be the D (5 bases). The CDR3 has 19 amino acids. Germline-derived CDR1 and CDR2 are SNHLY and FYNNEI. The CDR3 nucleotides read TGTACCAGCAGCTATCAGGGAAACCCAAACCCAAAATCTGGAAACACCATATATTTT. Translating it yields CTSSYQGNPNPKSGNTIYF.

This clonotype was counted at least ten times. The chain has TRBV14 and TRBJ2-2, with D possibly TRBD2 on 5 matching bases. Looked up from germline, CDR1 is SGHDN and CDR2 is FVKESK. This CDR3 spans 15 amino acids. Deletions cut 1 base from V and 2 bases from J, with 8 bases between. CDR3 sequence: CASSQAGGNTGELFF. CDR3 bases: TGTGCCAGCAGCCAAGCCGGAGGAAACACCGGGGAGCTGTTTTTT.

To note about this clonotype: This may be a read error: a much more frequent sequence differs by one nucleotide. Because the CDR3's place on the DNA is in doubt, the DNA is left out and the CDR3 is given as listed by TCRdb. The chain carries TRBV6-5 and TRBJ2-5. Termini included, the CDR3 measures 13 amino acids. Per the germline V gene, CDR1 is MNHEY and CDR2 is SVGAGI. The CDR3: CASILGVQETQYF.

This clonotype came up many times. The rearrangement joins TRBV20-1 to TRBJ1-2, with D tentatively TRBD1 (5 bases). The V and J ends lost 5 bases and 5 bases respectively, with 12 bases between them. The CDR3 runs 12 residues. Per the germline V gene, CDR1 is DFQATT and CDR2 is SNEGSKA (reference sequence). The CDR3 nucleotides are TGCAGTGCTCCCGACGGGGCGTATGGCTACACCTTC. Protein: CSAPDGAYGYTF.

This clonotype was found many times. The rearrangement joins TRBV12-3 or TRBV12-4 to TRBJ2-7; D is possibly TRBD1 (5 bases). CDR3 length: 14 amino acids. Trimming pared 5 bases from V and 5 bases from J, leaving 16 bases between. As DNA, the CDR3 is TGTGCCAGCAGTCCAGGGCCAGTGCTGAACGAGCAGTACTTC. Protein sequence: CASSPGPVLNEQYF.

This clonotype showed up just once. This chain joins TRBV5-1 and TRBJ2-1; D might be TRBD2 (5 bases). The CDR3 contains 19 residues. Germline loops: CDR1 SGHRS, CDR2 YFSETQ. The V and J ends lost 1 base and 5 bases respectively, with 25 bases between them. DNA for the CDR3: TGCGCCAGCAGCTTGACTGCGAGTAGCGACCTAAGAGAAGACAATGAGCAGTTCTTC. Its protein product is CASSLTASSDLREDNEQFF.